This TCR beta chain was recovered during a study of T-cell reconstitution after alpha-beta-depleted transplantation in children (TCRdb year 2016). Describing the broader study: Using TCR repertoire profiling, the study followed T-cell immune reconstitution in a quantitative way in children after TCRalphabeta/CD19-depleted allogeneic hematopoietic cell transplantation.

Spanning cysteine to phenylalanine, the CDR3 consists of 15 amino acids. Here the CDR3 DNA is all that survives: 45 bases in frame from base 1. Between the V and J ends, shortened by 4 bases and 5 bases respectively, the junction contains 18 bases. CDR1 and CDR2 were assigned from the germline V gene as SGHRS and YFSETQ. There are many counts of this clonotype. It lacks a known antigen. It has no much larger one-base neighbor in the sample; base qualities were not kept. Library creation used PCR. The sequencer was an Illumina HiSeq 2500. Molecular barcoding was employed in the preparation of TCR libraries, with unique molecular identifiers being used to normalize TCRbeta repertoire quantification. TCRdb cleaned the public reads at Q25 with fastp, built clones with MiXCR and kept in-frame beta chains. Rows are unified per CDR3 protein, each entry keeping the most common DNA and genes. The sample contains some 240,000 distinct CDR3 sequences, around 8.9% of them found a single time. The ten largest make up approximately 5% of the sample.

The specimen comprised PBMCs from the stem cell graft donor, sampled from the stem cell graft. This receptor was obtained from a human donor who donated a stem cell graft to a child with SCID. In this chain, TRBV5-1 is recombined with TRBJ1-1; possibly the D gene is TRBD1, per 5 matching bases. The DNA sequence follows: TGCGCCAGCAGCCAGGGCACAGGTAGAAGAACTGAAGCTTTCTTT. Its product reads: CASSQGTGRRTEAFF.